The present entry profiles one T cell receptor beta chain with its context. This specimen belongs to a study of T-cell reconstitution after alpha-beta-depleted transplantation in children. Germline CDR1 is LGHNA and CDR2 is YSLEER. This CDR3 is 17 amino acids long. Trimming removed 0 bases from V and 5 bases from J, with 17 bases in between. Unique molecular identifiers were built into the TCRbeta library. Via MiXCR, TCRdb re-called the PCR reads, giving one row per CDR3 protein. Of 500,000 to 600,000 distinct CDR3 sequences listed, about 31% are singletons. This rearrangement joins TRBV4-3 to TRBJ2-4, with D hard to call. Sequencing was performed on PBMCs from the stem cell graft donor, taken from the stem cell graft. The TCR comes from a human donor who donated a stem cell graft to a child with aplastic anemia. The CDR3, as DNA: TGCGCCAGCAGCCAAGATCCTAAGGGCCACAAAGAAAACATTCAGTACTTC. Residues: CASSQDPKGHKENIQYF.